Below, one T cell receptor beta chain is given with its context. The antigen remains unidentified. Produced via immunoSEQ multiplex PCR; TCRdb's table is partial and in-frame only. Of 210,000 or so clones listed, roughly 94% are singletons. Deletions cut 4 bases from V and 6 bases from J, with 6 bases between. CDR1 LNHDA and CDR2 SQIVND come from the germline V gene (reference sequence). The CDR3 covers 12 residues. This record comes from a study of T cell responses to AZD1222 COVID-19 vaccine. Whole-study findings and limits: Repertoires in all cases were sampled only once the peak T cell response had passed. Once two AZD1222 doses were given, Spike-specific TCR breadth and depth went up. Epitopes outside B.1.351 and B.1.1.7 mutated regions reportedly drew nearly half of spike TCRs.

The chain combines TRBV19 with TRBJ2-2; D is uncertain. The TCR comes from an adult who received the MenACWY meningococcal vaccine as a control. Sequenced here: peripheral blood, sampled 28 days after the second dose of the MenACWY control vaccine. CDR3 amino acids: CASSTRSGELFF. The CDR3 DNA reads TGTGCCAGTAGTACGAGGTCCGGGGAGCTGTTTTTT.